These T cell receptor beta chains were read from a single sample in a study of T cell changes during pregnancy in multiple sclerosis. Sequenced by immunoSEQ multiplex PCR; TCRdb stores in-frame clones only, minus some. The table lists 70,000 or so clones, over 80% of them singletons. Sequenced material: peripheral blood, taken in the third trimester of pregnancy. The receptors stem from a female donor in good health, enrolled as a control in a pregnancy study. The CDR3 runs from the conserved cysteine through the conserved F or W. Fields, in order: CDR3 length, J gene, clone size, D gene, V gene, CDR3 DNA, CDR3 protein. The D gene is left open where the match is weak. Size is omitted from some rows. Given values are once, few, many or a class for expanded clones.

>14|TRBJ1-1|NA|NA|TRBV6-5
TGTGCCAGCAGATCACCGTCGGGGGTCACTGAAGCTTTCTTT
CASRSPSGVTEAFF
>12|TRBJ2-3|NA|NA|TRBV2
TGTGCCAGCAGCCCTAGCACAGATACGCAGTATTTT
CASSPSTDTQYF
>15|TRBJ1-4|NA|TRBD1|TRBV6-5
TGTGCCAGCAGCCGATGGACAGGGGGAAAGGAAAAACTGTTTTTT
CASSRWTGGKEKLFF
>16|TRBJ2-5|NA|NA|TRBV9
TGTGCCAGCAGCGTAGGTGGAGGGGCCAAACAAGAGACCCAGTACTTC
CASSVGGGAKQETQYF
>14|TRBJ2-5|few|TRBD1|TRBV9
TGTGCCAGCAGCGGAACAGGGGGTGGGGAGACCCAGTACTTC
CASSGTGGGETQYF
>14|TRBJ2-7|NA|TRBD1|TRBV19
TGTGCCAGTAGCATCCGGGACAGGCACTACGAGCAGTACTTC
CASSIRDRHYEQYF
>15|TRBJ1-4|few|NA|TRBV14
TGTGCCAGCAGCCACCAGGGTTCCACTAATGAAAAACTGTTTTTT
CASSHQGSTNEKLFF
>17|TRBJ2-7|NA|NA|TRBV4-1
TGCGCCAGCAGCCAAGTGGGGGGACGGGCCCAGGGCGTCGAGCAGTACTTC
CASSQVGGRAQGVEQYF
>15|TRBJ2-1|NA|TRBD1|TRBV7-8
TGTGCCAGCAGCTTAGAGGACAGGGGGGGGAATGAGCAGTTCTTC
CASSLEDRGGNEQFF
>14|TRBJ2-7|NA|TRBD1|TRBV5-1
TGCGCCAGCAGCTTTGGACAGGGCGACTACGAGCAGTACTTC
CASSFGQGDYEQYF
>20|TRBJ2-2|NA|TRBD2|TRBV28
TGTGCCAGCAGTTTTATATTGGGACTAGGGACCTCCACGAACACCGGGGAGCTGTTTTTT
CASSFILGLGTSTNTGELFF
>15|TRBJ2-3|NA|NA|TRBV7-3
TGTGCCAGCAGCTTAACTGGGGCAGGCACAGATACGCAGTATTTT
CASSLTGAGTDTQYF
>15|TRBJ2-1|NA|TRBD2|TRBV7-7
TGTGCTAGCAGCCGGGGACTAGCGGGAGGCAATGAGCAGTTCTTC
CASSRGLAGGNEQFF
>13|TRBJ2-7|NA|TRBD1|TRBV29-1
TGCAGCGTCTTTGGACAGGACAACTACGAGCAGTACTTC
CSVFGQDNYEQYF
>15|TRBJ2-1|NA|NA|TRBV5-6
TGTGCCAGCGGTGGGTCGGCGGAGAGCTACAATGAGCAGTTCTTC
CASGGSAESYNEQFF
>15|TRBJ2-1|NA|TRBD1|TRBV10-3
TGTGCCATCAGTGAGTCGACAGGGTTGCACAATGAGCAGTTCTTC
CAISESTGLHNEQFF
>15|TRBJ2-1|NA|NA|TRBV6-1
TGTGCCAGCAGTGCGGGACTCGCCGTAGGTTATGAGCAGTTCTTC
CASSAGLAVGYEQFF
>19|TRBJ2-1|NA|NA|TRBV19
TGTGCCAGTAGTATATACCAGCCCTCCGGCGGCTACTCCTACAATGAGCAGTTCTTC
CASSIYQPSGGYSYNEQFF
>16|TRBJ2-1|NA|TRBD2|TRBV7-3
TGTGCCAGCAGCCCCGAACAGCGTAGCGGGAACAATGAGCAGTTCTTC
CASSPEQRSGNNEQFF
>14|TRBJ1-3|NA|NA|TRBV28
TGTGCCAGCAGGCCAAGTCTAGGCGGAAACACCATATATTTT
CASRPSLGGNTIYF
>15|TRBJ1-2|NA|TRBD1|TRBV12-5
TGTGCTAGTGGTTTGGTATCGGGACAGGGTCGAGGCTACACCTTC
CASGLVSGQGRGYTF
>15|TRBJ2-7|NA|TRBD2|TRBV18
TGTGCCAGCTCACCTCAGAGCGGGAGCGGGTACGAGCAGTACTTC
CASSPQSGSGYEQYF
>14|TRBJ1-2|NA|TRBD1|TRBV7-2
TGTGCCAGCAGACCCAGGACAGGGGTATCTGGCTACACCTTC
CASRPRTGVSGYTF
>20|TRBJ2-3|NA|NA|TRBV21-1
TGTGCCAGCAGCAAAGGCGGGAGGGCCGAACAATTAGCTAGCACAGATACGCAGTATTTT
CASSKGGRAEQLASTDTQYF
>16|TRBJ2-3|NA|TRBD1|TRBV19
TGTGCCAGTAGTATATCTTACAGGGGTAGCACAGATACGCAGTATTTT
CASSISYRGSTDTQYF
>12|TRBJ2-3|NA|NA|TRBV7-2
TGTGCCAGCAGCTTAGGTACTATGTTCCCGTATTTT
CASSLGTMFPYF
>14|TRBJ1-4|NA|NA|TRBV7-6
TGTGCCAGCAGCCTAGGGACCGGGGTTGAAAAACTGTTTTTT
CASSLGTGVEKLFF
>14|TRBJ2-3|NA|NA|TRBV6-4
TGTGCCAGCAGTGACTCGCAGGGGTCAGATACGCAGTATTTT
CASSDSQGSDTQYF
>15|TRBJ2-3|NA|NA|TRBV27
TGTGCCAGCGGTCACGGGGCAGGGGGCACAGATACGCAGTATTTT
CASGHGAGGTDTQYF
>12|TRBJ2-2|NA|NA|TRBV10-3
TGTGCCGCTGGTCAGTACACCGGGGAGCTGTTTTTT
CAAGQYTGELFF
>15|TRBJ1-1|NA|TRBD1|TRBV6-5
TGTGCCAGCAGTTACTCGACAGGGGGCATCGCTGAAGCTTTCTTT
CASSYSTGGIAEAFF
>11|TRBJ2-5|once|NA|TRBV28
TGTGCCACTACAGGAAGAGAGACCCAGTACTTC
CATTGRETQYF
>13|TRBJ1-2|NA|NA|TRBV13
TGTGCCAGCAGCTTAGGCCGGAACTATGGCTACACCTTC
CASSLGRNYGYTF
>16|TRBJ2-1|NA|TRBD2|TRBV7-3
TGTGCCAGCAGCTTAAGACGGGAGGGCTATCTCGGGGAGCAGTTCTTC
CASSLRREGYLGEQFF
>15|TRBJ2-1|NA|TRBD2|TRBV5-4
TGTGCCAGCAGCGAGCGCGGGGGGTCCTACAATGAGCAGTTCTTC
CASSERGGSYNEQFF
>15|TRBJ2-7|NA|TRBD2|TRBV9
TGTGCCAGCAGCGGCTCTAGCGGGGGGGCCGGTGAGCAGTACTTC
CASSGSSGGAGEQYF
>13|TRBJ1-2|once|NA|TRBV14
TGTGCCAGCAGCGATTACACCAACTATGGCTACACCTTC
CASSDYTNYGYTF
>15|TRBJ2-3|NA|NA|TRBV7-3
TGTGCCAGCAGCTTTCAGGCAGGGAACACAGATACGCAGTATTTT
CASSFQAGNTDTQYF
>16|TRBJ2-3|NA|NA|TRBV9
TGTGCCAGCAGCGTAGGTTCATACGGGGGCACAGATACGCAGTATTTT
CASSVGSYGGTDTQYF
>15|TRBJ2-5|NA|TRBD2|TRBV7-3
TGTGCCAGCAGCCCCAGCGGGGGGGCCGGAGAGACCCAGTACTTC
CASSPSGGAGETQYF
>14|TRBJ2-3|NA|NA|TRBV5-8
TGTGCCAGCAGCTCTCCTAGGAGCACAGATACGCAGTATTTT
CASSSPRSTDTQYF
>13|TRBJ1-4|NA|TRBD1|TRBV15
TGTGCCTCACGACAGGGGAGTAATGAAAAACTGTTTTTT
CASRQGSNEKLFF
>12|TRBJ2-4|NA|NA|TRBV18
TGTGCCAGCTCACTGCGGACAGAGCTTCAGTACTTC
CASSLRTELQYF
>15|TRBJ2-2|NA|NA|TRBV7-9
TGTGCCAGCAGCTTATGGCCCCGAGGCACCGGGGAGCTGTTTTTT
CASSLWPRGTGELFF
>11|TRBJ2-5|NA|NA|TRBV14
TGTGCCAGCAGCCACCGAGAGACCCAGTACTTC
CASSHRETQYF
>17|TRBJ2-6|NA|NA|TRBV29-1
TGCAGCCCAGACCCCGGCTGGGCCACTTCTGGGGCCAACGTCCTGACTTTC
CSPDPGWATSGANVLTF
>14|TRBJ2-1|NA|NA|TRBV18
TGTGCCAGCTCGCCACCCGGCTCCTACAATGAGCAGTTCTTC
CASSPPGSYNEQFF
>11|TRBJ2-2|NA|NA|TRBV5-6
TGTGCCAGCAGCCGCGATCAAGAGCTGTTTTTT
CASSRDQELFF
>18|TRBJ2-2|NA|TRBD2|TRBV4-1
TGCGCCAGCAGCCAAGGACTAGCGGGAGTAATAAACACCGGGGAGCTGTTTTTT
CASSQGLAGVINTGELFF
>13|TRBJ2-7|NA|NA|TRBV6-6
TGTGCCAGCAGGCCCGGGACACTTTACGAGCAGTACTTC
CASRPGTLYEQYF